This T cell receptor (beta chain) was obtained from a study of T-cell reconstitution after alpha-beta-depleted transplantation in children. Details on this clonotype: As yet, its antigen is unknown.

Study-level results: One year post-transplant, T-cell counts and diversity were largely derived from T cells produced anew.

Trimming stripped 4 bases from V and 2 bases from J, with 12 bases between. The germline CDR1 and CDR2 sequences are SNHLY and FYNNEI. This CDR3 comprises 15 residues. The library targeted TCRbeta and was prepared with unique molecular identifiers. Via MiXCR, TCRdb re-called the PCR reads, giving one row per CDR3 protein. Of under 450,000 distinct CDR3 sequences listed, 15% to 20% are singletons. The clonotype originates from a boy under three years old who had a stem cell transplant for Wiskott-Aldrich syndrome, so the T cells may come from the graft donor. The material sequenced was PBMCs, mostly from graft donor cells, taken 360 days after TCRalphabeta/CD19-depleted stem cell transplant. The genes are TRBV2 and TRBJ2-1; no clear D gene. The CDR3 DNA is TGTGCCAGCAGTGGAGGACGCAATCCCTACAATGAGCAGTTCTTC. Residues: CASSGGRNPYNEQFF.